The 20 T cell receptor beta chains below were found in one sample sequenced in a study of cytomegalovirus exposure and HLA in healthy donors. PCR used 60 Vbeta primers and 13 Jbeta primers. Only in-frame clones appear in the TCRdb table, and some are missing; sequencing was by immunoSEQ multiplex PCR. There are under 150,000 clones in the sample; approximately 80% occur only once, and 3.4% lies in the top ten. Sequenced input: PBMCs. These receptors were obtained from a man younger than 40 in good health and CMV-seronegative.

In its sample, this clone was seen once. The J gene is TRBJ2-4, the V gene TRBV2; perhaps TRBD1 as D (5 bases). CDR3 length: 16 residues. Trimming left V 2 bases short and J 8 bases short, with 19 bases between. Germline V gene lookup returns CDR1 SNHLY and CDR2 FYNNEI. The CDR3, as DNA: TGTGCCAGCAGTGAAAAGGGGATAGAATTCGTGGACATTCAGTACTTC. Its translation: CASSEKGIEFVDIQYF. The full variable domain, in which reference TRBV2 and TRBJ2-4 provide the parts outside the CDR3, is EPEVTQTPSHQVTQMGQEVILRCVPISNHLYFYWYRQILGQKVEFLVSFYNNEISEKSEIFDDQFSVERPDGSNFTLKIRSTKLEDSAMYFCASSEKGIEFVDIQYFGAGTRLSVL.

This clone was recorded only once. This chain uses TRBV5-1 with TRBJ2-3, with 9 bases aligning to TRBD1. With 6 bases clipped from V and 5 bases from J, the junction kept 10 bases outside the gene matches. The CDR3 is 15 residues long. Germline V gene data show CDR1 as SGHRS and CDR2 as YFSETQ. The CDR3 DNA sequence: TGCGCCAGCAACCTCCGGGACAGGGTAAGAGATACGCAGTATTTT. Translated: CASNLRDRVRDTQYF. The variable domain in full, completed from reference TRBV5-1 and TRBJ2-3, reads KAGVTQTPRYLIKTRGQQVTLSCSPISGHRSVSWYQQTPGQGLQFLFEYFSETQRNKGNFPGRFSGRQFSNSRSEMNVSTLELGDSALYLCASNLRDRVRDTQYFGPGTRLTVL.

This clone was observed a handful of times. The chain joins TRBV6-1 to TRBJ2-3; the match to TRBD1 covers 8 bases. J lost 1 base, V lost 5 bases, and 5 bases had no gene match. CDR1 MNHNS and CDR2 SASEGT come from the germline V gene. CDR3 length equals 15 residues. As DNA, the CDR3 is TGTGCCAGCAGTCTGACAGGGGCTCGCACAGATACGCAGTATTTT. This sequence encodes CASSLTGARTDTQYF.

V gene TRBV28 combines with J gene TRBJ2-6; no definite D call. The CDR3 sequence is 15 residues long. Per the germline V gene, CDR1 is MDHEN and CDR2 is SYDVKM. V lost 2 bases, J lost 0 bases, and 5 bases lay in between. CDR3 residues: CASSLHSSGANVLTF. CDR3 nucleotide sequence: TGTGCCAGCAGTTTACACAGCTCTGGGGCCAACGTCCTGACTTTC. Full variable domain (outside the CDR3, taken from reference TRBV28 and TRBJ2-6): DVKVTQSSRYLVKRTGEKVFLECVQDMDHENMFWYRQDPGLGLRLIYFSYDVKMKEKGDIPEGYSVSREKKERFSLILESASTNQTSMYLCASSLHSSGANVLTFGAGSRLTVL.

V gene TRBV4-2 combines with J gene TRBJ2-5; no clear D. The better agreement between TRBJ2-7 and the DNA end casts doubt on the J call. The length of the CDR3 is 14 residues. Germline-derived CDR1 and CDR2 are LGHNA and YNFKEQ. The CDR3 DNA follows: TGTGCCAGCAGCCAAGCAACTTCAACCTACGAGCAGTACTTC. Protein product: CASSQATSTYEQYF.

This clone has a count of ten or more. V and J are TRBV6-1 and TRBJ1-3, with D unclear. The CDR3 runs 14 residues. Between the trimmed V and J ends, which lost 6 bases and 4 bases, there was a span of 13 bases. Germline values: CDR1 MNHNS, CDR2 SASEGT. This CDR3 is CASRGFTAGNTIYF. The CDR3, as DNA: TGTGCCAGCAGAGGTTTTACAGCAGGAAACACCATATATTTT.

J is TRBJ1-2 and V is TRBV11-2; D might be TRBD1 (5 bases). Looked up from germline, CDR1 is SGHAT and CDR2 is FQNNGV. The length of the CDR3 is 16 residues. Trimming stripped 7 bases from V and 6 bases from J, with 24 bases between. The CDR3 loop reads CASTIGHTSPVDGYTF. In DNA, the CDR3 is TGTGCCAGCACCATAGGACACACCAGTCCCGTAGATGGCTACACCTTC.

Here the CDR3 reads CASSFGGSADTQYF. DNA for the CDR3: TGTGCCAGCAGTTTTGGCGGGAGTGCAGATACGCAGTATTTT. V gene TRBV28 combines with J gene TRBJ2-3, with TRBD2 matching over 7 bases. Trimming removed 3 bases from V and 4 bases from J; junction bases left unmatched: 4. This CDR3 has 14 amino acids. Germline CDR1 reads MDHEN; CDR2 reads SYDVKM.

This clone was found a few times. This chain joins TRBV5-6 and TRBJ1-6; a weak D match, TRBD1 (5 bases). CDR3 length: 14 amino acids. Trimming removed 0 bases at V and 7 bases at J, with 8 bases between. Per germline, CDR1 SGHDT and CDR2 YYEEEE. This chain's CDR3 is CASSLAGGNSPLHF. The DNA of the CDR3 is TGTGCCAGCAGCTTGGCCGGGGGGAATTCACCCCTCCACTTT.

The chain has TRBV25-1 and TRBJ2-3, with 10 bases identical to TRBD2. CDR1 is MGHDK, CDR2 SYGVNS, per germline. With V trimmed by 6 bases and J by 3 bases, 6 bases remained unmatched. There are 15 residues in the CDR3. The CDR3 protein is CASSLAGGLTDTQYF. Written as DNA, the CDR3 is TGTGCCAGCAGCTTAGCGGGGGGATTAACAGATACGCAGTATTTT.

V gene TRBV27 combines with J gene TRBJ1-5; the D gene is possibly TRBD1 (6 bases). Germline V gene sequence: CDR1 MNHEY, CDR2 SMNVEV (reference sequence). The CDR3 sequence is 15 residues long. V was trimmed by 5 bases and J by 1 base, leaving 12 bases between them. CDR3 sequence: CASSRKGESNQPQHF. The CDR3 bases are TGTGCCAGCAGTCGGAAGGGGGAAAGCAATCAGCCCCAGCATTTT.

This clone was seen only once. The chain employs TRBV30 and TRBJ1-5, with TRBD1 as a possible D gene (5 bases). The ends were cut back, 0 bases at V and 1 base at J, with 7 bases in the middle. The CDR3 is 14 amino acids. Germline V CDR1 and CDR2: GTSNPN, SVGIG (reference sequence). CDR3 sequence (DNA): TGTGCCTGGAGTGTCTACAGGAGCAATCAGCCCCAGCATTTT. The encoded protein is CAWSVYRSNQPQHF.

The CDR3 reads CASSSKGQGALGYTF. Written as DNA, the CDR3 is TGCGCCAGCAGCTCGAAAGGACAGGGGGCACTTGGCTACACCTTC. V is TRBV5-1 and J is TRBJ1-2; 11 nucleotides line up with TRBD1. The CDR3 consists of 15 residues. Germline V gives CDR1 SGHRS, CDR2 YFSETQ. The junction had 8 bases not matched to a gene; V was cut back by 3 bases and J by 7 bases.

V gene TRBV30 combines with J gene TRBJ1-5; 8 bases are a match to TRBD1. This CDR3 is 15 amino acids long. Germline CDR1 and CDR2: GTSNPN and SVGIG (reference sequence). The V and J ends lost 0 bases and 10 bases, in that order; junction bases with no gene match: 11. The CDR3 DNA reads as TGTGCCTGGAGTGTACCAGGGGGCGGAGCTCGTCCCCAGCATTTT. It encodes CAWSVPGGGARPQHF.

This clone is medium-sized (0.01 to 0.1%) by share. This sample also contains other DNA sequences that code for the same CDR3. This chain connects TRBV15 to TRBJ1-1; possible D gene TRBD1, 6 bases. This CDR3 has 15 residues. Trimming stripped 0 bases from V and 0 bases from J, with 8 bases between. The V gene's germline CDR1 is LNHNV and CDR2 YYDKDF (reference sequence). The chain's CDR3 is CATSREKGVNTEAFF. The DNA of the CDR3 is TGTGCCACCAGCAGAGAAAAGGGGGTGAACACTGAAGCTTTCTTT. Drawing the rest from reference TRBV15 and TRBJ1-1, the complete variable domain is DAMVIQNPRYQVTQFGKPVTLSCSQTLNHNVMYWYQQKSSQAPKLLFHYYDKDFNNEADTPDNFQSRRPNTSFCFLDIRSPGLGDTAMYLCATSREKGVNTEAFFGQGTRLTVV.

The chain links TRBV10-3 to TRBJ2-1, with TRBD2 matching over 7 bases. Losses at the gene ends were 0 bases for V and 4 bases for J; bases not matched to a gene: 9. From germline, CDR1 is ENHRY and CDR2 SYGVKD. The CDR3 runs to 17 residues. CDR3 in amino acids: CAISESQAGAGYNEQFF. The DNA of the CDR3 is TGTGCCATCAGTGAGTCACAGGCGGGAGCCGGTTACAATGAGCAGTTCTTC.

The chain recombines TRBV29-1 with TRBJ1-1; 10 bases fit TRBD1. Germline loops: CDR1 SQVTM, CDR2 ANQGSEA. The CDR3 runs to 15 residues. With 4 bases clipped from V and 0 bases from J, the junction kept 5 bases outside the gene matches. This chain's CDR3 is CSVGRTGGVNTEAFF. The CDR3 DNA sequence: TGCAGCGTTGGACGGACAGGGGGGGTGAACACTGAAGCTTTCTTT.

The rearrangement joins TRBV5-1 to TRBJ1-1, with D unresolved. The germline V gene has CDR1 SGHRS and CDR2 YFSETQ. The CDR3 runs to 14 residues. Between the trimmed V and J ends, which lost 0 bases and 8 bases, there was a span of 14 bases. CDR3 DNA: TGCGCCAGCAGCTTGGTAGATGTGATTGCCGAAGCTTTCTTT. Its protein is CASSLVDVIAEAFF.

This clone has just a few counts. V gene TRBV11-1 combines with J gene TRBJ2-7, with D possibly matching TRBD1 (6 bases). Germline V lookup: CDR1 SGHAT, CDR2 FQDESV (reference sequence). The CDR3 sequence is 12 residues long. V dropped 6 bases and J dropped 7 bases, with 13 bases sitting between them. The CDR3 sequence is CASRYRVGEQYF. CDR3 in DNA: TGTGCCAGCAGGTACAGGGTCGGGGAGCAGTACTTC.

Notes on this clone: Other nucleotide sequences from this sample produce the same CDR3. The V call is TRBV29-1, the J call TRBJ2-7, with 8 bases that match TRBD2. Germline CDR1 and CDR2: SQVTM and ANQGSEA. The J segment lost 5 bases and the V segment lost 4 bases, leaving 4 bases of the junction unmatched. The CDR3 runs 12 residues. The DNA for the CDR3 is TGCAGCGTTGCAAGCGGGAGCAACGAGCAGTACTTC. As protein: CSVASGSNEQYF.